This record looks at one TCR beta chain sequence and its context. No antigen is known for it. The record originates from a study of cytomegalovirus exposure and HLA in healthy donors. The CDR3 contains 13 residues. Germline V gene lookup returns CDR1 LNHDA and CDR2 SQIVND (reference sequence). With V trimmed by 9 bases and J by 10 bases, 12 bases remained unmatched. Primers: 60 Vbeta forward and 13 Jbeta reverse. Clones were sequenced by immunoSEQ multiplex PCR, and TCRdb holds only the in-frame ones, with some missing. This sample yields 100,000 to 120,000 clones, of which 65% to 85% are seen a single time; around 2.6% belongs to the top ten. Overall study results and limits: Reportedly, a later analysis found an Asian-associated ancestry cluster had fewer N-insertions than the approximately 700-donor mean. Equally common other TCR beta chains were less clonally expanded than HLA-associated ones, a later analysis found. The authors judged a highly shared variant cluster likely a sequencing artifact.

The sample consisted of PBMCs. The sequence came from a woman younger than 30 in good health and CMV-seronegative. V gene TRBV19 combines with J gene TRBJ2-1, with 7 bases aligning to TRBD1. The CDR3 DNA reads TGTGCCAGCAGAACACAGGGGTTCGGGGAGCAGTTCTTC. It translates to CASRTQGFGEQFF.